This TCR beta chain was recorded in a study of blood T cell repertoires in COVID-19. Across the study: T cells, B-cell-depleted T cells, or PBMCs provided the cDNA or gDNA that served as material.

The germline gives CDR1 MNHEY, CDR2 SVGAGI. CDR3 size: 13 residues. V lost 10 bases and J 1 base, leaving 12 bases between the germline ends. Original handling: Estimation of nucleated cell counts relied on the amplification of reference gene primers. TCRdb's table, derived via immunoSEQ multiplex PCR, lists solely in-frame clones and lacks some. Clone size and the V and J calls come from that table; the DNA yielded D and trimming. The sample contains more than 9,000 clones, roughly four fifths of which appear only once. The chain carries TRBV6-5 and TRBJ2-3; the D is unclear. This receptor was taken from a woman in her sixties or seventies with acute or convalescent COVID-19. Sequenced sample: peripheral blood. The CDR3 protein is CATVIAGTDTQYF. The CDR3, as DNA: TGTGCCACCGTGATAGCAGGCACAGATACGCAGTATTTT.